This T cell receptor (beta chain) was sequenced in a study of Graves' ophthalmopathy and Graves' hyperthyroidism. Study results and limitations: As the model predicted ophthalmopathy progression, it achieved a sensitivity of 70% to 71% and a specificity of around 72%. Most expanded clonotypes from thyroid (those above 0.001 frequency) were also found in blood.

CDR3 regions of TCR beta were amplified from RNA transcripts. Second-round multiplex PCR followed a first-round RT-PCR using HTBI primers. One entry per CDR3 protein results from TCRdb running MiXCR on the multiplex PCR reads. Of 45,000 to 60,000 distinct CDR3 sequences listed, approximately 50% are singletons. The table lists this clonotype with a count of one. Its target is not known. Because the CDR3 is missing its conserved closing phenylalanine or tryptophan, this is likely a read error. Clinical symptoms, serum thyroxine, TRAb, thyroid ultrasound and orbital computed tomography formed the basis of diagnosis. The germline V gene has CDR1 DFQATT and CDR2 SNEGSKA (reference sequence). V lost 6 bases, J lost 4 bases, and 18 bases lay in between. The CDR3 is 14 amino acids.

The sequence derives from an adult woman with Graves' ophthalmopathy. The chain carries TRBV20-1 and TRBJ1-1, with no clear D. The specimen was peripheral blood. The CDR3 DNA reads as TGCAGTGCCAGGACTGTAGACGGACCCACTGAAGCTTTCCTT. It codes for CSARTVDGPTEAFL.